This entry is about one T cell receptor beta chain. Which antigen it targets is not known. Nothing much larger sits one base from this clone, and base qualities are not available. This specimen comes from a study of blood T cell repertoires in COVID-19 (dated by TCRdb to about 2020). A note on the overall study: Samples covering the acute and convalescent phases of COVID-19 were provided by collaborators in the United States, Italy and Spain. The prospective study material was composed of cDNA or gDNA derived from T cells, B-cell-depleted T cells, or PBMCs. Subjects who had been exposed to COVID-19, were actively infected with it, or had recovered from it provided the deeply sampled blood TCRbeta repertoires that made up the dataset. The repertoires were released in a freely available public database intended as a resource for research on the immune response to SARS-CoV-2. The samples were drawn from the first 160 participants of the ongoing ImmuneRACE study and from 950 to 1,500 subjects provided by 6 global collaborators. The sample metadata nearly always contained a de-identified subject ID, COVID-19 status, age in years and sex. Where HLA class I and class II types were available, the types were taken from metadata supplied by the sample provider, not from assay-based typing.

V loses 3 bases of germline sequence and J loses 4 bases, and the interval between the two ends is 13 bases. The germline V gene encodes CDR1 SGDLS and CDR2 YYNGEE. The CDR3 runs 14 residues from the cysteine to the phenylalanine. The kept DNA is CDR3 alone, 42 bases in frame from the first base. In Seattle, one collaborating source enrolled patients while the infection was active and tracked those patients longitudinally over the course of disease. Collaborating institutions collected whole blood in K2EDTA tubes following their own protocols. Collaborator samples were shipped for TCRbeta analysis as frozen whole blood, isolated PBMCs, or DNA extracted from either sample type. What the authors observed across the whole study: Clinical and demographic metadata were provided uncurated, with the amount varying by source and participant.

The immunoSEQ Assay, a bias-controlled multiplex PCR, was used to amplify TCRbeta CDR3 regions from genomic DNA. The published analysis was carried out like this. The number of nucleated cells in each sample was estimated from the amplification of reference gene primers within the assay. Sequence reads were collapsed and filtered to measure the absolute abundance of every unique TCRbeta CDR3 rearrangement. For each sample, productive Simpson clonality was calculated as the square root of Simpson's diversity index across productive rearrangements. Held by TCRdb, this immuneACCESS table contains in-frame sequences only and omits some clones. Under half of the omission traces to an unresolved V gene where checked; the cause of the rest is unknown. Clone size and the V and J calls come from that table; the DNA yielded D and trimming. Within this sample are about 250,000 clones, with nearly 90% of them counted one time only. The ten most abundant clones make up roughly 2% of the sample.

This clonotype was sampled from a woman aged 60-75 years with COVID-19, enrolled during active disease. The rearranged segments are TRBV9 and TRBJ1-2, with no confident D gene call. The sequencing input was peripheral blood. The DNA sequence reads TGTGCCAGCAGCGAAATCAGTTCATCCTATGGCTACACCTTC. Its coded protein is CASSEISSSYGYTF.